The next 20 T cell receptor beta chains were all read from a single sample in a study of technical replicates of blood from four donors. The data were produced by immunoSEQ multiplex PCR, yet TCRdb's version contains in-frame clones alone and is incomplete. The sample lists tens of thousands of clones; around nine tenths were seen once. Sequencing input: PBMCs. The receptors were gathered from a human donor in good health. Some clones in this sample may be carry-over from other donors' samples.

The chain has TRBV6-5 and TRBJ1-6, with a possible D match to TRBD1 (6 bases). This CDR3 is 14 amino acids long. Trimming left V 4 bases short and J 5 bases short, with 9 bases between. Germline CDR1 reads MNHEY; CDR2 reads SVGAGI. As DNA, the CDR3 is TGTGCCAGCAGTTTCGGACAGAATAATTCACCCCTCCACTTT. Protein: CASSFGQNNSPLHF.

This chain joins TRBV6-4 and TRBJ2-6, with TRBD2 as a possible D gene (5 bases). The CDR3 runs 15 residues. CDR1 is MRHNA and CDR2 is SNTAGT in the germline V gene. V lost 2 bases, J lost 1 base, and 6 bases lay in between. The CDR3 coding sequence is TGTGCCAGCAGTGACACGGGGTCTGGGGCCAACGTCCTGACTTTC. Its protein is CASSDTGSGANVLTF.

This clone appeared a few times. The J gene is TRBJ1-1, the V gene TRBV5-1; D remains unclear. CDR1 and CDR2 (germline): SGHRS, YFSETQ. CDR3 length equals 16 residues. The ends were cut back, 0 bases at V and 1 base at J, with 13 bases in the middle. The CDR3 bases are TGCGCCAGCAGCTTGGGGCGGGGTCGGACGAACACTGAAGCTTTCTTT. Translated: CASSLGRGRTNTEAFF. The full variable domain, rest sourced from reference TRBV5-1 and TRBJ1-1, is KAGVTQTPRYLIKTRGQQVTLSCSPISGHRSVSWYQQTPGQGLQFLFEYFSETQRNKGNFPGRFSGRQFSNSRSEMNVSTLELGDSALYLCASSLGRGRTNTEAFFGQGTRLTVV.

V and J are TRBV4-1 and TRBJ1-2, with 10 bases aligning to TRBD1. The CDR3 runs to 16 residues. CDR1 is MGHRA, CDR2 YSYEKL, per germline. Trimming removed 4 bases from V and 4 bases from J; junction bases left unmatched: 9. The CDR3 is CASSPQARTGGYGYTF. The DNA for the CDR3 is TGCGCCAGCAGCCCCCAAGCTAGGACAGGGGGCTATGGCTACACCTTC.

This chain connects TRBV2 to TRBJ1-1; D not resolved. The ends were cut back, 3 bases at V and 3 bases at J, with 11 bases in the middle. The CDR3 sequence is 14 residues long. CDR1 is SNHLY and CDR2 is FYNNEI in the germline V gene. The CDR3 region has the DNA TGTGCCAGCAGTGAGGTGGGTGGAGACACTGAAGCTTTCTTT. It encodes CASSEVGGDTEAFF.

The chain joins TRBV16 to TRBJ2-1; 10 nucleotides line up with TRBD2. The germline CDR1 and CDR2 sequences are KGHSY and FQNENV. The CDR3 has 15 residues. Trimming removed 0 bases from V and 8 bases from J; junction bases left unmatched: 4. CDR3 amino acids: CASSQSTSGIYEQFF. The CDR3 DNA reads TGTGCCAGCAGCCAATCTACTAGCGGGATCTATGAGCAGTTCTTC.

CDR3 sequence: CASEKDTTGELFF. For the CDR3, the DNA is TGCGCCAGCGAGAAAGACACAACCGGGGAGCTGTTTTTT. The chain links TRBV5-1 to TRBJ2-2; no clear D gene. The CDR3 sequence is 13 residues long. Germline V gene lookup returns CDR1 SGHRS and CDR2 YFSETQ. The V gene lost 7 bases and the J gene lost 5 bases, with 12 bases spanning the gap.

The chain employs TRBV6-6 and TRBJ1-6, with D unclear. The length of the CDR3 is 13 residues. The V end was cut by 0 bases, the J end by 14 bases, with 11 bases between. Germline lookup yields CDR1 MNHNY and CDR2 SVGAGI (reference sequence). CDR3 amino acids: CASSYSGHEALHF. CDR3 bases: TGTGCCAGCAGTTACTCTGGCCATGAGGCCCTCCACTTT.

The V call is TRBV10-3, the J call TRBJ2-3; 8 nucleotides align to TRBD1. This CDR3 is built from 15 residues. The germline V gene has CDR1 ENHRY and CDR2 SYGVKD. Trimming cost V 3 bases and J 1 base; bases outside gene matches: 3. The CDR3: CAISDPGQGTDTQYF. CDR3 sequence (DNA): TGTGCCATCAGTGATCCGGGACAGGGCACAGATACGCAGTATTTT.

The gene calls are TRBV18 and TRBJ1-5; 7 bases are shared with TRBD1. Trimming took 5 bases from V and 3 from J; bases not matched to a gene: 4. The CDR3 sequence is 14 residues long. Germline assignment: CDR1 KGHSH and CDR2 LQKENI. As DNA, the CDR3 is TGTGCCAGCTCAAGGGACAGTGACAATCAGCCCCAGCATTTT. Amino acid sequence: CASSRDSDNQPQHF.

This chain uses TRBV5-6 with TRBJ2-5; D call uncertain. Germline CDR1 and CDR2: SGHDT and YYEEEE. V was trimmed by 5 bases and J by 1 base, leaving 18 bases between them. This CDR3 comprises 16 residues. Written as DNA, the CDR3 is TGTGCCAGCAGAAAAGTAACAACCGCCCTCCAAGAGACCCAGTACTTC. Its protein product is CASRKVTTALQETQYF.

The chain uses TRBV10-3 and TRBJ1-1, with D perhaps matching TRBD1 (6 bases). The CDR3 totals 16 residues. With 0 bases removed from V and 1 base from J, the gap between germline ends came to 12 bases. Germline-derived CDR1 and CDR2 are ENHRY and SYGVKD. CDR3 loop: CAISESRRTENTEAFF. The DNA for the CDR3 is TGTGCCATCAGTGAGTCTAGAAGGACAGAGAACACTGAAGCTTTCTTT.

The rearrangement links TRBV7-2 to TRBJ1-1; 10 bases are a match to TRBD1. J lost 6 bases, V lost 1 base, and 8 bases had no gene match. This CDR3 spans 16 amino acids. Looked up from germline, CDR1 is SGHTA and CDR2 is FQGNSA. The CDR3 DNA is TGTGCCAGCAGCTTAGTTCGGGGACAGGGGTTAGCTGAAGCTTTCTTT. Translating gives CASSLVRGQGLAEAFF.

The rearrangement uses TRBV19 and TRBJ1-4, with 7 bases identical to TRBD1. The length of the CDR3 is 15 residues. The V gene end was trimmed by 4 bases and the J gene end by 10 bases; junction bases not matched to a gene: 12. CDR1 is LNHDA, CDR2 SQIVND, per germline (reference sequence). The CDR3 is CASSTGTEPRGKLFF. In DNA form, the CDR3 reads TGTGCCAGTAGTACCGGGACAGAACCCAGAGGAAAACTGTTTTTT. Full variable domain (missing parts from reference TRBV19 and TRBJ1-4): DGGITQSPKYLFRKEGQNVTLSCEQNLNHDAMYWYRQDPGQGLRLIYYSQIVNDFQKGDIAEGYSVSREKKESFPLTVTSAQKNPTAFYLCASSTGTEPRGKLFFGSGTQLSVL.

The V and J genes are TRBV15 and TRBJ1-3; D unclear. The germline V gene has CDR1 LNHNV and CDR2 YYDKDF (reference sequence). The germline V and J ends were trimmed by 0 bases and 4 bases, with 7 bases remaining between them. This CDR3 is built from 14 residues. The CDR3 coding sequence is TGTGCCACCAGCAGAGATTTCATGGGAAACACCATATATTTT. Protein sequence: CATSRDFMGNTIYF.

This clone was seen once. This chain links TRBV11-2 with TRBJ2-7; the match to TRBD2 covers 8 bases. Trimming took 2 bases from V and 2 from J; bases not matched to a gene: 5. The CDR3 is made up of 15 amino acids. The germline V gene has CDR1 SGHAT and CDR2 FQNNGV. CDR3 residues: CASSLRRGAAYEQYF. The CDR3 DNA reads as TGTGCCAGCAGCTTACGGCGGGGGGCCGCCTACGAGCAGTACTTC.

The V gene is TRBV30, the J gene TRBJ1-1; D is undetermined. Germline V gene lookup returns CDR1 GTSNPN and CDR2 SVGIG (reference sequence). V lost 5 bases and J 7 bases, leaving 11 bases between the germline ends. The CDR3 is made up of 11 amino acids. CDR3 loop: CAWRGVFEAFF. CDR3 coding DNA: TGTGCCTGGCGCGGTGTATTTGAAGCTTTCTTT.

V gene TRBV7-2 combines with J gene TRBJ2-7; no definite D call. V was clipped by 5 bases and J by 3 bases, with 11 bases between them. The germline V gene encodes CDR1 SGHTA and CDR2 FQGNSA. CDR3 size: 13 residues. CDR3 bases: TGTGCCAGCAGCAGCGACTTCGTCTACGAGCAGTACTTC. It translates to CASSSDFVYEQYF.

This sequence joins TRBV11-2 and TRBJ2-5; D is undetermined. Germline-derived CDR1 and CDR2 are SGHAT and FQNNGV. The CDR3 is made up of 12 amino acids. V was shortened by 2 bases and J by 5 bases, with 6 bases between the two germline ends. Written as DNA, the CDR3 is TGTGCCAGCAGCTTATACCGGGAGACCCAGTACTTC. Residues: CASSLYRETQYF. The variable domain in full, completed from reference TRBV11-2 and TRBJ2-5, reads EAGVAQSPRYKIIEKRQSVAFWCNPISGHATLYWYQQILGQGPKLLIQFQNNGVVDDSQLPKDRFSAERLKGVDSTLKIQPAKLEDSAVYLCASSLYRETQYFGPGTRLLVL.

In its sample, this clone was seen once. The rearrangement uses TRBV7-6 and TRBJ1-4; TRBD1 matches 7 bases. Trimming removed 5 bases from V and 2 bases from J; junction bases left unmatched: 5. This CDR3 spans 15 amino acids. Germline-derived CDR1 and CDR2 are SGHVS and FNYEAQ. The CDR3 reads CASSLRQGTNEKLFF. CDR3 bases: TGTGCCAGCAGCCTCCGACAGGGTACTAATGAAAAACTGTTTTTT. Looking up the rest from reference TRBV7-6 and TRBJ1-4 gives the full variable domain: GAGVSQSPRYKVTKRGQDVALRCDPISGHVSLYWYRQALGQGPEFLTYFNYEAQQDKSGLPNDRFSAERPEGSISTLTIQRTEQRDSAMYRCASSLRQGTNEKLFFGSGTQLSVL.